The 3 T cell receptor beta chains reported below all come from one sample, sequenced in a study of cytomegalovirus exposure and HLA in healthy donors. The PCR used 60 Vbeta and 13 Jbeta primers. The data were produced by immunoSEQ multiplex PCR, yet TCRdb's version contains in-frame clones alone and is incomplete. Found here are tens of thousands of clones, over 60% of them singletons; the top ten hold about 9.1%. The sample was PBMCs. The source is a woman aged 45-65 years in good health and CMV-seronegative.

The chain employs TRBV5-1 and TRBJ2-3; 7 bases align to TRBD2. CDR1 SGHRS and CDR2 YFSETQ come from the germline V gene. The J segment lost 4 bases and the V segment lost 0 bases, leaving 14 bases of the junction unmatched. The CDR3 is made up of 18 amino acids. CDR3 nucleotide sequence: TGCGCCAGCAGCTTGGCCGGGGGGACCCGTAATCTAGCAGATACGCAGTATTTT. Its protein is CASSLAGGTRNLADTQYF.

The rearrangement uses TRBV7-9 and TRBJ2-7; 12 nucleotides agree with TRBD2. CDR1 and CDR2 (germline): SEHNR, FQNEAQ (reference sequence). The V and J ends lost 8 bases and 6 bases, in that order; junction bases with no gene match: 5. The CDR3 has 13 amino acids. This chain's CDR3 is CASGTSGWLEQYF. CDR3 coding DNA: TGTGCCAGCGGGACTAGCGGGTGGCTCGAGCAGTACTTC.

The chain joins TRBV5-4 to TRBJ2-5; no reliable D call. The germline gives CDR1 SGHNT, CDR2 YYREEE (reference sequence). The CDR3 runs 14 residues. V gave up 0 bases and J gave up 1 base, with 7 bases separating them. The CDR3 DNA is TGTGCCAGCAGCTTGGCTGTGGCCCAAGAGACCCAGTACTTC. This gives the protein CASSLAVAQETQYF. Full variable domain (missing parts from reference TRBV5-4 and TRBJ2-5): ETGVTQSPTHLIKTRGQQVTLRCSSQSGHNTVSWYQQALGQGPQFIFQYYREEENGRGNFPPRFSGLQFPNYSSELNVNALELDDSALYLCASSLAVAQETQYFGPGTRLLVL.